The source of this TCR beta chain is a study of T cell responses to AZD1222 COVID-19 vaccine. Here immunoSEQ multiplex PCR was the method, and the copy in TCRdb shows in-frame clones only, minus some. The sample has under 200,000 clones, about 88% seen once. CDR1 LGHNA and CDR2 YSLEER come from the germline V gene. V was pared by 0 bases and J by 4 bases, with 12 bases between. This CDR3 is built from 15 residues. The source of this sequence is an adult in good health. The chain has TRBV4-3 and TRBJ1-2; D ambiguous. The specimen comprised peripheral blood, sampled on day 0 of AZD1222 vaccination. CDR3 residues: CASSQELAIPYGYTF. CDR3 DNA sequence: TGCGCCAGCAGCCAAGAATTGGCTATCCCCTATGGCTACACCTTC.